The 32 T cell receptor beta chains below all came from one sample that was sequenced in a study of T cell responses to AZD1222 COVID-19 vaccine. Measured with immunoSEQ multiplex PCR; TCRdb has only the in-frame clones, and not every one. The data hold about 110,000 clones, with 85% to 90% observed a single time. This material consisted of peripheral blood, taken on day 0 of AZD1222 vaccination. The receptor source for this set is an adult in good health.

The chain uses TRBV29-1 and TRBJ1-5, with 10 bases fitting TRBD1. The CDR3 covers 14 residues. Germline CDR1 and CDR2: SQVTM and ANQGSEA. V shed 4 bases, J shed 7 bases, and the junction held 7 bases outside the gene matches. The CDR3 sequence: CSVGDRGGSQPQHF. CDR3 nucleotides: TGCAGCGTTGGGGACAGGGGTGGTAGCCAGCCCCAGCATTTT.

V is TRBV28 and J is TRBJ1-6; D perhaps matches TRBD1 (6 bases). Per the germline V gene, CDR1 is MDHEN and CDR2 is SYDVKM. Trimming left V 6 bases short and J 4 bases short, with 16 bases between. The CDR3 runs 16 residues. As DNA, the CDR3 is TGTGCCAGCAGGGCCCGGGGGGCCCAGTATAATTCACCCCTCCACTTT. This encodes CASRARGAQYNSPLHF.

V is TRBV5-1 and J is TRBJ2-6; D is perhaps TRBD1 (6 bases). The CDR3 contains 19 residues. Germline V CDR1 and CDR2: SGHRS, YFSETQ. V lost 1 base and J 0 bases, leaving 17 bases between the germline ends. Here the CDR3 DNA reads TGCGCCAGCAGCTTGATAACAGGGATCCCTAGCTCTGGGGCCAACGTCCTGACTTTC. It encodes CASSLITGIPSSGANVLTF.

The V call is TRBV19, the J call TRBJ1-1; maybe TRBD1 (6 bases). The germline CDR1 and CDR2 sequences are LNHDA and SQIVND (reference sequence). The V and J ends lost 0 bases and 0 bases respectively, with 11 bases between them. The CDR3 contains 16 residues. The CDR3 bases are TGTGCCAGTAGTATAGATCTACAGGGAGTGAACACTGAAGCTTTCTTT. It is translated as CASSIDLQGVNTEAFF.

The sample holds a few counts of this clone. This rearrangement joins TRBV11-3 to TRBJ2-2; D could derive from TRBD1 or TRBD2 (5 bases each). The germline CDR1 and CDR2 sequences are SGHNT and YENEEA. The CDR3 contains 15 residues. The V end lost 5 bases, the J end lost 5 bases, and 15 bases lay between the germline ends. CDR3 in amino acids: CASSQGPVGTGELFF. For the CDR3, the DNA is TGTGCCAGCAGCCAGGGACCCGTGGGGACCGGGGAGCTGTTTTTT.

The DNA of the CDR3 is TGCGCCAGCAGCCAAACGACGGGGAGTCAGCCCCAGCATTTT. It specifies CASSQTTGSQPQHF. The rearrangement joins TRBV4-1 to TRBJ1-5; D ambiguous. CDR1 is MGHRA and CDR2 is YSYEKL in the germline V gene. The ends were cut back, 2 bases at V and 6 bases at J, with 11 bases in the middle. The CDR3 runs to 14 residues.

This chain's CDR3 is CASSIDEAGGMFGYTF. The DNA of the CDR3 is TGTGCCAGTAGTATAGATGAGGCAGGGGGAATGTTCGGCTACACCTTC. This sequence joins TRBV19 and TRBJ1-2, with TRBD1 matching over 7 bases. The germline V gene has CDR1 LNHDA and CDR2 SQIVND (reference sequence). The CDR3 runs 16 residues. The J segment lost 8 bases and the V segment lost 0 bases, leaving 12 bases of the junction unmatched.

The chain uses TRBV2 and TRBJ1-6; TRBD1 agrees at 7 bases. V was clipped by 7 bases and J by 8 bases; unmatched bases: 11. This CDR3 region has 15 residues. CDR1 and CDR2 from the germline V gene are SNHLY and FYNNEI. CDR3 sequence: CASNPTEGAYSPLHF. DNA for the CDR3: TGTGCCAGCAACCCCACGGAGGGGGCATATTCACCCCTCCACTTT.

The genes are TRBV21-1 and TRBJ1-1. TRBV21-1 is a recognized pseudogene. This CDR3 is built from 15 residues. The CDR3 DNA sequence: TGTGCCAGCAGCCGGAAGCCCAGAGAGATGGCTGAAGCTTTCTTT. Translating gives CASSRKPREMAEAFF.

The V gene is TRBV3-1 (or the pseudogene TRBV3-2), the J gene TRBJ1-2; a weak D match, TRBD1 (5 bases). The length of the CDR3 is 17 residues. Germline CDR1 is LGHDT and CDR2 is YNNKEL (reference sequence). Trimming cost V 3 bases and J 6 bases, with 23 bases left between them. The chain's CDR3 is CASSHDSVSPQRHGYTF. CDR3 coding DNA: TGTGCCAGCAGCCACGACAGTGTGTCACCCCAACGGCATGGCTACACCTTC.

V and J are TRBV5-4 and TRBJ2-3, with D perhaps being TRBD1 or TRBD2 (6 bases each). This CDR3 is 13 amino acids long. Germline-derived CDR1 and CDR2 are SGHNT and YYREEE (reference sequence). Trimming left V 4 bases short and J 5 bases short, with 11 bases between. The CDR3 loop reads CASSPGAVDTQYF. In DNA, the CDR3 is TGTGCCAGCAGCCCGGGGGCGGTAGATACGCAGTATTTT.

The gene calls are TRBV7-8 and TRBJ2-1; TRBD2 matches at 8 bases. V was pared by 7 bases and J by 1 base, with 9 bases of the junction left unmatched. The CDR3 has 16 amino acids. CDR1 is SGHVS and CDR2 is FQNEAQ in the germline V gene. The CDR3 sequence: CASTLAGGGSYNEQFF. The CDR3 DNA is TGTGCCAGCACCTTGGCGGGCGGGGGGTCCTACAATGAGCAGTTCTTC. Full variable domain (outside the CDR3, taken from reference TRBV7-8 and TRBJ2-1): GAGVSQSPRYKVAKRGQDVALRCDPISGHVSLFWYQQALGQGPEFLTYFQNEAQLDKSGLPSDRFFAERPEGSVSTLKIQRTQQEDSAVYLCASTLAGGGSYNEQFFGPGTRLTVL.

This clone was counted once. This chain uses TRBV5-1 with TRBJ2-7; 7 bases are a match to TRBD2. The length of the CDR3 is 14 residues. The ends lost 4 bases at V and 2 bases at J; junction bases unmatched: 6. Germline V gene lookup returns CDR1 SGHRS and CDR2 YFSETQ. The CDR3 nucleotides read TGCGCCAGCAGCCCGGGGGGTTCCACCTACGAGCAGTACTTC. It codes for CASSPGGSTYEQYF.

V gene TRBV5-4 combines with J gene TRBJ2-3; D is perhaps TRBD2 (7 bases). Trimming cost V 0 bases and J 7 bases, with 15 bases left between them. The CDR3 sequence is 15 residues long. Germline V lookup: CDR1 SGHNT, CDR2 YYREEE (reference sequence). CDR3 region: CASSLGGGAGNTQYF. The CDR3 nucleotides are TGTGCCAGCAGCTTGGGAGGGGGGGCCGGAAATACGCAGTATTTT.

The gene calls are TRBV3-1 (or the pseudogene TRBV3-2) and TRBJ2-1; D perhaps matches TRBD1 (5 bases). Germline V gene lookup returns CDR1 LGHDT and CDR2 YNNKEL (reference sequence). Trimming left V 2 bases short and J 9 bases short, with 11 bases between. This CDR3 has 13 residues. CDR3 nucleotide sequence: TGTGCCAGCAGCCAATCGATAGGGGCTGAGCAGTTCTTC. Translating it yields CASSQSIGAEQFF.

The V gene is TRBV10-2, the J gene TRBJ2-6; D may correspond to TRBD1 or TRBD2 (5 bases each). The V and J ends lost 5 bases and 4 bases respectively, with 15 bases between them. This CDR3 has 16 residues. Germline-derived CDR1 and CDR2 are WSHSY and SAAADI. The CDR3 DNA is TGCGCCAGCAGTTCTCCCGGGGCGGTAGGGGCCAACGTCCTGACTTTC. Amino acids: CASSSPGAVGANVLTF.

The chain is built from TRBV4-2 and TRBJ1-1, with D uncertain. Between the trimmed V and J ends, which lost 1 base and 1 base, there was a span of 16 bases. In germline, CDR1 is LGHNA, CDR2 YNFKEQ. The CDR3 consists of 17 residues. The CDR3 spells CASSQGQLRRENTEAFF. The CDR3 coding sequence is TGTGCCAGCAGCCAAGGACAATTACGGAGGGAGAACACTGAAGCTTTCTTT.

The gene calls are TRBV10-3 and TRBJ2-5, with 7 positions matching TRBD1. The length of the CDR3 is 17 residues. The junction had 11 bases not matched to a gene; V was cut back by 2 bases and J by 2 bases. Per the germline V gene, CDR1 is ENHRY and CDR2 is SYGVKD. The CDR3 here is CAISEEGARALQETQYF. As DNA, the CDR3 is TGTGCCATCAGTGAGGAGGGGGCTAGGGCCCTTCAAGAGACCCAGTACTTC.

This clone was counted once. The chain employs TRBV12-3 or TRBV12-4 and TRBJ2-1; possibly TRBD1 for D (5 bases). This CDR3 region has 12 residues. Deletions cut 8 bases from V and 9 bases from J, with 14 bases between. The CDR3: CASLGAAVEQFF. Here the CDR3 DNA reads TGTGCCAGCCTTGGGGCCGCGGTTGAGCAGTTCTTC.

The V and J genes are TRBV24-1 and TRBJ2-1; D uncertain. The CDR3 has 14 residues. Per the germline V gene, CDR1 is KGHDR and CDR2 is SFDVKD. With 1 base removed from V and 2 bases from J, the gap between germline ends came to 5 bases. The CDR3 region has the DNA TGTGCCACCAGTGATTTATCCGCCTACAATGAGCAGTTCTTC. Translating it yields CATSDLSAYNEQFF.

V usage is TRBV5-6 and J usage is TRBJ1-6, with D perhaps TRBD1 (5 bases). This CDR3 has 15 residues. Trimming cost V 5 bases and J 11 bases, with 20 bases left between them. The V gene's germline CDR1 is SGHDT and CDR2 YYEEEE. CDR3 residues: CASRLWQGLTAPLHF. The CDR3 DNA reads TGTGCCAGCAGATTATGGCAGGGATTGACGGCACCCCTCCACTTT. The variable domain in full, with the rest retrieved from reference TRBV5-6 and TRBJ1-6, is DAGVTQSPTHLIKTRGQQVTLRCSPKSGHDTVSWYQQALGQGPQFIFQYYEEEERQRGNFPDRFSGHQFPNYSSELNVNALLLGDSALYLCASRLWQGLTAPLHFGNGTRLTVT.

The chain has TRBV19 and TRBJ1-2, with D possibly matching TRBD1 (6 bases). Germline assignment: CDR1 LNHDA and CDR2 SQIVND (reference sequence). The V end lost 3 bases, the J end lost 7 bases, and 18 bases lay between the germline ends. The CDR3 length is 15 residues. The CDR3 region has the DNA TGTGCCAGTAGTATTCAAACAGGGACGGGCGGTGGCTACACCTTC. Protein sequence: CASSIQTGTGGGYTF.

The chain links TRBV3-1 (or the pseudogene TRBV3-2) to TRBJ2-5; possible D gene TRBD2, 6 bases. This CDR3 comprises 14 residues. Trimming stripped 0 bases from V and 4 bases from J, with 9 bases between. Germline V gene data show CDR1 as LGHDT and CDR2 as YNNKEL (reference sequence). The CDR3 bases are TGTGCCAGCAGCCAAGATATCGGGGGAGAGACCCAGTACTTC. Its protein is CASSQDIGGETQYF.

The table lists this clone with a count of one. The chain combines TRBV5-4 with TRBJ2-5; TRBD1 matches 9 bases. Trimming removed 4 bases from V and 7 bases from J; junction bases left unmatched: 11. Germline V gives CDR1 SGHNT, CDR2 YYREEE (reference sequence). The CDR3 spans 15 residues. The CDR3 nucleotides read TGTGCCAGCAGCCCGGGACAGGGAGGTACAGCGACCCAGTACTTC. Amino acids: CASSPGQGGTATQYF. The full variable domain, with the rest looked up from reference TRBV5-4 and TRBJ2-5, is ETGVTQSPTHLIKTRGQQVTLRCSSQSGHNTVSWYQQALGQGPQFIFQYYREEENGRGNFPPRFSGLQFPNYSSELNVNALELDDSALYLCASSPGQGGTATQYFGPGTRLLVL.

This clone turned up a few times. CDR3 nucleotide sequence: TGCGCCAGCAGTGTTTGGGGTAGCGGGGGCGAGCAGTTCTTC. This codes for CASSVWGSGGEQFF. This chain connects TRBV10-1 to TRBJ2-1, with 9 bases identical to TRBD2. The CDR3 totals 14 residues. After removal of 4 bases from V and 10 bases from J, the junction contained 8 bases not matched to a gene. Germline CDR1 is WNHNN and CDR2 is SYGVQD (reference sequence).

V usage is TRBV6-1 and J usage is TRBJ1-6; D remains ambiguous. Germline CDR1 and CDR2: MNHNS and SASEGT. This CDR3 spans 18 amino acids. V shed 4 bases and J shed 0 bases, with 16 bases lying between them. CDR3 DNA sequence: TGTGCCAGCAGTGGGTCGTTGGCCTTGAGCTCCTATAATTCACCCCTCCACTTT. Translation: CASSGSLALSSYNSPLHF.

The rearrangement links TRBV7-3 to TRBJ2-4; 11 bases match TRBD1. The trim removed 3 bases at V and 10 bases at J, leaving 2 bases unmatched. Germline loops: CDR1 SGHTA, CDR2 FQGTGA. This CDR3 is 13 amino acids long. CDR3 sequence: CASSLDRGRIQYF. The CDR3 DNA follows: TGTGCCAGCAGCTTGGACAGGGGGCGTATTCAGTACTTC.

The chain carries TRBV6-2 or TRBV6-3 and TRBJ1-6, with D unresolved. CDR1 is MNHEY and CDR2 is SVGEGT in the germline V gene. Trimming left V 0 bases short and J 9 bases short, with 18 bases between. CDR3 length: 17 amino acids. The CDR3 sequence: CASSYSTLSGLSSPLHF. Here the CDR3 DNA reads TGTGCCAGCAGTTACTCGACGCTATCCGGGCTGAGTTCACCCCTCCACTTT.

The chain couples TRBV5-1 to TRBJ2-2, with TRBD2 matching over 7 bases. The V gene end was trimmed by 7 bases and the J gene end by 6 bases; junction bases not matched to a gene: 12. CDR1 is SGHRS, CDR2 YFSETQ, per germline. CDR3 size: 15 residues. The CDR3 DNA sequence: TGCGCCAGCGGCTATCCTAGCGGTTTTCCCGGGGAGCTGTTTTTT. It encodes CASGYPSGFPGELFF. The whole variable domain, remainder taken from reference TRBV5-1 and TRBJ2-2, is KAGVTQTPRYLIKTRGQQVTLSCSPISGHRSVSWYQQTPGQGLQFLFEYFSETQRNKGNFPGRFSGRQFSNSRSEMNVSTLELGDSALYLCASGYPSGFPGELFFGEGSRLTVL.

The chain joins TRBV5-1 to TRBJ1-1; a weak D match, TRBD1 (6 bases). The CDR3 consists of 23 residues. The germline CDR1 and CDR2 sequences are SGHRS and YFSETQ. Trimming stripped 0 bases from V and 0 bases from J, with 33 bases between. As DNA, the CDR3 is TGCGCCAGCAGCTTGGCTCGGGAACCGATGCACAGGGCTGGTTATAGGATGAACACTGAAGCTTTCTTT. Protein product: CASSLAREPMHRAGYRMNTEAFF.

The rearrangement links TRBV19 to TRBJ2-4; 9 positions match TRBD2. Trimming took 3 bases from V and 2 from J; bases not matched to a gene: 5. Germline V gene lookup returns CDR1 LNHDA and CDR2 SQIVND (reference sequence). The CDR3 loop spans 16 amino acids. The CDR3 region has the DNA TGTGCCAGTAGTATTTCCAGCGGGGGGCCCAAAAACATTCAGTACTTC. It yields the protein CASSISSGGPKNIQYF.

This clone was observed a single time. This sequence joins TRBV7-9 and TRBJ2-7; no definite D call. Trimming removed 0 bases at V and 5 bases at J, with 11 bases between. Germline values: CDR1 SEHNR, CDR2 FQNEAQ (reference sequence). The CDR3 is 14 amino acids. The CDR3 loop reads CASSLAADEHEQYF. Written as DNA, the CDR3 is TGTGCCAGCAGCTTAGCCGCCGACGAACACGAGCAGTACTTC.